This T cell receptor (beta chain) emerged from a study of beta chain features in type 1 diabetes. The table lists this clone with a few counts. Sequencing targeted expressed TCRB transcripts, as all isolated RNA had been reverse transcribed. The assay was immunoSEQ multiplex PCR, and TCRdb's table has in-frame clones only and misses some. The table shows roughly 250,000 clones, with about 71% occurring only once. This CDR3 is built from 13 residues. Germline V lookup: CDR1 SQVTM, CDR2 ANQGSEA. V dropped 4 bases and J dropped 2; count of bases not matched to a gene: 2. The rearrangement links TRBV29-1 to TRBJ1-1; 9 bases line up with TRBD1. The clonotype was recovered from a man aged 25-40 years in good health. Sequences were obtained from naive CD4+ T cells from blood. In nucleotides, the CDR3 is TGCAGCGTTGGAACAGGGGGCAACACTGAAGCTTTCTTT. Its translation is CSVGTGGNTEAFF.